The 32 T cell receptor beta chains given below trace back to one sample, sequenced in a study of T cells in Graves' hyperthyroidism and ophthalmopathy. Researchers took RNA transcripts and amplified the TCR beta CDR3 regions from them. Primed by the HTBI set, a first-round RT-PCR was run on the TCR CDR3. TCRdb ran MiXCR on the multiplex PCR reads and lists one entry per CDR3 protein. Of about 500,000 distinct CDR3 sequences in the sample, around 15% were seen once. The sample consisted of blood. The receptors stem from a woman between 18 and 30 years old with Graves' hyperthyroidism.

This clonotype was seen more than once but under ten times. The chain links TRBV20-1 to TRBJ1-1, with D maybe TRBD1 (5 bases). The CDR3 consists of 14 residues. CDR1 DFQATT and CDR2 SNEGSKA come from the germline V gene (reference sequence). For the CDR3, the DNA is TGCAGCGTAGCCCATGGCAGGGCAAACACTGAAGCTTTCTTT. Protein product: CSVAHGRANTEAFF.

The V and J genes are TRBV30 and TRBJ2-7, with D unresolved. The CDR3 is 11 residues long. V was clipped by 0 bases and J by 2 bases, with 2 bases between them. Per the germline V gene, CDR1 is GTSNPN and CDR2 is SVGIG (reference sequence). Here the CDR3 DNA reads TGTGCCTGGAGTGTAGCCTACGAGCAGTACTTC. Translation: CAWSVAYEQYF.

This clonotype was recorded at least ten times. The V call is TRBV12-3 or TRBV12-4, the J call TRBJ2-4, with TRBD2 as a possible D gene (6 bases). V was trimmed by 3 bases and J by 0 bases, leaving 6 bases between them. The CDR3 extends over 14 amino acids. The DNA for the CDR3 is TGTGCCAGCAGTTTGGGAGGAGCCAAAAACATTCAGTACTTC. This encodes CASSLGGAKNIQYF.

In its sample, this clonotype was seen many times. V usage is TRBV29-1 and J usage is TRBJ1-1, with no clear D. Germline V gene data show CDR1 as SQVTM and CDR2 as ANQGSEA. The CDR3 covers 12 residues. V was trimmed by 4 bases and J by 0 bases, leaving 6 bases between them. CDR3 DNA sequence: TGCAGCGTTGGCAGTATGAACACTGAAGCTTTCTTT. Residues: CSVGSMNTEAFF.

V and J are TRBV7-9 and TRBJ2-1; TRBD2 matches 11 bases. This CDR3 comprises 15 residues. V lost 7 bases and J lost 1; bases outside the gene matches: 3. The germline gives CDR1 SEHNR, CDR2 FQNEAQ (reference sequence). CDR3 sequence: CASTSGRKSYNEQFF. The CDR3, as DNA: TGTGCCAGCACTAGCGGGAGGAAATCCTACAATGAGCAGTTCTTC.

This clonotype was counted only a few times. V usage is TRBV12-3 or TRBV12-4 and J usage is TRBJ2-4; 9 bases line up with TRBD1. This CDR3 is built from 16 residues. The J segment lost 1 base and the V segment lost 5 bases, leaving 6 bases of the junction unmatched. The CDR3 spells CASSTRGQGAKNIQYF. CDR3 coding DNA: TGTGCCAGCAGTACCCGCGGACAGGGGGCCAAAAACATTCAGTACTTC.

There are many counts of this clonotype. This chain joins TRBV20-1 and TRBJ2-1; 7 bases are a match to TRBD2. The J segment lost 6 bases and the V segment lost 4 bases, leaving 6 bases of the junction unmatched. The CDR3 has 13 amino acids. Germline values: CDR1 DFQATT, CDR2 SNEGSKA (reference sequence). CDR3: CSAIPSGSNEQFF. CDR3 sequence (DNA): TGCAGTGCTATTCCTAGCGGAAGCAATGAGCAGTTCTTC.

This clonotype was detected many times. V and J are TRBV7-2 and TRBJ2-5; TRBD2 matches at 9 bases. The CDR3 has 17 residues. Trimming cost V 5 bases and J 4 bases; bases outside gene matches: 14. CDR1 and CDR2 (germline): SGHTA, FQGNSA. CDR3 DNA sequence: TGTGCCAGCAGCCACGGACTAGTGGCGGGGGGGCGAGAGACCCAGTACTTC. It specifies CASSHGLVAGGRETQYF.

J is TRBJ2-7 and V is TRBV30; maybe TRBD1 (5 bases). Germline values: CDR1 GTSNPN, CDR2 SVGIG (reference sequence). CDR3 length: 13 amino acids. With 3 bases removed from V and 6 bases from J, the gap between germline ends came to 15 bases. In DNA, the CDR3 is TGTGCCTGGAGCGAACTGGGGCCGGGCGAGCAGTACGTC. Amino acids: CAWSELGPGEQYV.

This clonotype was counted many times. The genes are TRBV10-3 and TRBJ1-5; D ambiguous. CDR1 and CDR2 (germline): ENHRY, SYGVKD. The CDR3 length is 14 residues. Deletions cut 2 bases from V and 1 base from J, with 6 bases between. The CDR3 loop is CAISEHRSNQPQHF. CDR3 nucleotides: TGTGCCATCAGTGAGCACCGGAGCAATCAGCCCCAGCATTTT.

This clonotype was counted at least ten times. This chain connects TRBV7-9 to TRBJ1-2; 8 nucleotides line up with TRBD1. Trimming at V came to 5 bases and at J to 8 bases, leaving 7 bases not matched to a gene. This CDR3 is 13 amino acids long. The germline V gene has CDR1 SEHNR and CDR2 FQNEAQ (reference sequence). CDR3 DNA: TGTGCCAGCAGCCAGGACAGGGACGGAGGCTACACCTTC. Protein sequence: CASSQDRDGGYTF.

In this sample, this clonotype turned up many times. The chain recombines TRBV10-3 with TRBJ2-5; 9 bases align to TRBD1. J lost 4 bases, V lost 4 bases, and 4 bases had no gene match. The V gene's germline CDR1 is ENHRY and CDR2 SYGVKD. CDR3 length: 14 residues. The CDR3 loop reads CAISGTGGVETQYF. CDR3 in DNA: TGTGCCATCAGTGGAACAGGGGGCGTAGAGACCCAGTACTTC.

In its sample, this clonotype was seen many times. In DNA form, the CDR3 reads TGTGCCAGCAGTCTAAATAGCGGGGGGGGCACAGATACGCAGTATTTT. It yields the protein CASSLNSGGGTDTQYF. The genes are TRBV12-3 or TRBV12-4 and TRBJ2-3, with TRBD2 matching 11 bases. Trimming took 5 bases from V and 1 from J; bases not matched to a gene: 5. This CDR3 spans 16 amino acids.

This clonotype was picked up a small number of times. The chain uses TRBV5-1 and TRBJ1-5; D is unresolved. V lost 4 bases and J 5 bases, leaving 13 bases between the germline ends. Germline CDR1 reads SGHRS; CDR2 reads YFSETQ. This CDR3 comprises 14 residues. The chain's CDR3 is CASSLGEADQPQHF. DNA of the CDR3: TGCGCCAGCAGCCTCGGGGAGGCCGATCAGCCCCAGCATTTT.

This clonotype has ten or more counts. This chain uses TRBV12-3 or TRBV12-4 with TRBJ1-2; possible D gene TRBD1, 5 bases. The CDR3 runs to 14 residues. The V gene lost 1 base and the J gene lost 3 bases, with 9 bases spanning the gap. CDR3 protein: CASSLVARDYGYTF. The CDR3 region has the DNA TGTGCCAGCAGTTTAGTTGCCAGGGACTATGGCTACACCTTC.

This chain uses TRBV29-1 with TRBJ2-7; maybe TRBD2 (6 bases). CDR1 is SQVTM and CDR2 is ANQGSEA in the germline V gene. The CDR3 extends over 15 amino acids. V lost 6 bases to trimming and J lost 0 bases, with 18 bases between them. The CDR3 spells CSVAPEGGNSYEQYF. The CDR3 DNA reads TGCAGCGTGGCTCCCGAGGGAGGTAACTCCTACGAGCAGTACTTC.

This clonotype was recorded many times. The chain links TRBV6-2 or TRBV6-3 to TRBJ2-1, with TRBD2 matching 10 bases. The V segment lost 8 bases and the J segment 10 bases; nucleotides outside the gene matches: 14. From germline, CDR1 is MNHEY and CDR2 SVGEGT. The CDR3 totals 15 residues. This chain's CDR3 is CASGGLAGDSGEQFF. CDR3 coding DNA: TGTGCCAGCGGGGGGCTAGCGGGAGATTCGGGAGAGCAGTTCTTC.

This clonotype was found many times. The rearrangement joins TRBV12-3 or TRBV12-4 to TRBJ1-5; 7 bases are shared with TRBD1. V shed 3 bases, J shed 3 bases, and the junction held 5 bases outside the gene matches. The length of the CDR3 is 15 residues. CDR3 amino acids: CASSFVTGDNQPQHF. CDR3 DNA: TGTGCCAGCAGTTTTGTCACAGGGGACAATCAGCCCCAGCATTTT.

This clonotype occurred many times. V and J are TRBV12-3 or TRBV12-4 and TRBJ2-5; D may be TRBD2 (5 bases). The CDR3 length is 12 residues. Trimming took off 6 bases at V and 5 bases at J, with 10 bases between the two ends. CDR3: CASSLTRETQYF. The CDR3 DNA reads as TGTGCCAGCAGCCTAACTAGGGAGACCCAGTACTTC.

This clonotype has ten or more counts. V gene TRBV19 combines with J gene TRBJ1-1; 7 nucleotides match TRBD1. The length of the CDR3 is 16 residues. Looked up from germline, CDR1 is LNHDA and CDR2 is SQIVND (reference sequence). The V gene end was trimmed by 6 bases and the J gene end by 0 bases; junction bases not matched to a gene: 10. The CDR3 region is CASRPRGGTVNTEAFF. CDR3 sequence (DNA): TGTGCCAGTAGACCCCGAGGGGGCACGGTGAACACTGAAGCTTTCTTT. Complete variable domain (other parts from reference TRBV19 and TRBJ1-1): DGGITQSPKYLFRKEGQNVTLSCEQNLNHDAMYWYRQDPGQGLRLIYYSQIVNDFQKGDIAEGYSVSREKKESFPLTVTSAQKNPTAFYLCASRPRGGTVNTEAFFGQGTRLTVV.

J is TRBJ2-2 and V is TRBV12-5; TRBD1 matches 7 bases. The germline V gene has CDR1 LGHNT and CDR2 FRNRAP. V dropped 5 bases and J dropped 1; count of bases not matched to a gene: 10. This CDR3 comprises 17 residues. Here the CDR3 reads CASGTARGQQNTGELFF. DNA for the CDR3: TGTGCTAGTGGTACCGCTCGGGGACAGCAGAACACCGGGGAGCTGTTTTTT. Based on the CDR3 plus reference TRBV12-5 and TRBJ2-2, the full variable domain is DARVTQTPRHKVTEMGQEVTMRCQPILGHNTVFWYRQTMMQGLELLAYFRNRAPLDDSGMPKDRFSAEMPDATLATLKIQPSEPRDSAVYFCASGTARGQQNTGELFFGEGSRLTVL.

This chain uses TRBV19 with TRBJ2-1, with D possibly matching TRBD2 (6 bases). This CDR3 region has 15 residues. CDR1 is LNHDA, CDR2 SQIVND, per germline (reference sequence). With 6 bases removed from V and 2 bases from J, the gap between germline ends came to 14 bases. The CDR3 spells CASRRGGTTYNEQFF. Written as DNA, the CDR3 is TGTGCCAGTAGGAGGGGCGGGACGACCTACAATGAGCAGTTCTTC.

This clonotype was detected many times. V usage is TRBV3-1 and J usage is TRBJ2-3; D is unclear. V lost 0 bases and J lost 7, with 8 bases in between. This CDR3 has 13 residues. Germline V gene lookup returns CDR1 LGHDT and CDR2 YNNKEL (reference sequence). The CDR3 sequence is CASSQEVANTQYF. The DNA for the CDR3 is TGTGCCAGCAGCCAAGAGGTTGCGAATACGCAGTATTTT.

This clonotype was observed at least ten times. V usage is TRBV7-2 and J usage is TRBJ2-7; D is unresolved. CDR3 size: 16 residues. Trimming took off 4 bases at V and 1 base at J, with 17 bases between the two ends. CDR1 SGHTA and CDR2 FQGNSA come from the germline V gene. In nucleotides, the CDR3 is TGTGCCAGCAGCTCCGGCGTCCGGCGCAGATCCTACGAGCAGTACTTC. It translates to CASSSGVRRRSYEQYF.

In DNA form, the CDR3 reads TGTGCCAGCAGTGAAATTGAGACCCAGTACTTC. Translated: CASSEIETQYF. The chain uses TRBV2 and TRBJ2-5; D gene unclear. Trimming removed 2 bases from V and 5 bases from J, with 3 bases in between. CDR3 length equals 11 residues. The germline gives CDR1 SNHLY, CDR2 FYNNEI.

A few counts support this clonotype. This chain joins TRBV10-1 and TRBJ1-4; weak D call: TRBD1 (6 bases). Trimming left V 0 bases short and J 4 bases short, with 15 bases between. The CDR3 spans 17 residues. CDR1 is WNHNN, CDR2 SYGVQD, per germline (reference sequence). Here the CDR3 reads CASSESTRGRFNEKLFF. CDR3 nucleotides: TGCGCCAGCAGTGAGTCGACCAGGGGCAGGTTTAATGAAAAACTGTTTTTT.

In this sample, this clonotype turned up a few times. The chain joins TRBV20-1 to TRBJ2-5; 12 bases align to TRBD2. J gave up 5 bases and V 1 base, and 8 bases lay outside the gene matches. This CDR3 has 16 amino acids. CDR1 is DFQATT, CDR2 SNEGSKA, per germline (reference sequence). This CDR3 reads CSARGPLAGGRETQYF. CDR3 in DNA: TGCAGTGCTAGAGGTCCGCTAGCGGGGGGGCGGGAGACCCAGTACTTC.

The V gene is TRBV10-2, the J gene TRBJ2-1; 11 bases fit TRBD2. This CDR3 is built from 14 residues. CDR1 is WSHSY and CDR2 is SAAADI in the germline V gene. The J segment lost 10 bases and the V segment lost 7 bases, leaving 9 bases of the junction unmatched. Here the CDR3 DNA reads TGCGCCAGCACGGATAGCGGGAGGGCCGGCGAGCAGTTCTTC. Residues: CASTDSGRAGEQFF.

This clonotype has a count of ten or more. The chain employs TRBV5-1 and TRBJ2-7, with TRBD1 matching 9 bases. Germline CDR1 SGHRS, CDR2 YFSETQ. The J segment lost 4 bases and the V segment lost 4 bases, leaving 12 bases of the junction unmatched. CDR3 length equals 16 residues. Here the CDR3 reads CASSPRATGGGYEQYF. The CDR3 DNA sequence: TGCGCCAGCAGCCCGAGGGCAACAGGGGGCGGTTACGAGCAGTACTTC.

The CDR3 DNA reads TGTGCCAGCAGGGCCAAGAACACCGGGGAGCTGTTTTTT. It translates to CASRAKNTGELFF. This rearrangement joins TRBV6-1 to TRBJ2-2; D is unresolved. V was clipped by 6 bases and J by 1 base, with 6 bases between them. CDR1 is MNHNS and CDR2 is SASEGT in the germline V gene. This CDR3 is built from 13 residues.

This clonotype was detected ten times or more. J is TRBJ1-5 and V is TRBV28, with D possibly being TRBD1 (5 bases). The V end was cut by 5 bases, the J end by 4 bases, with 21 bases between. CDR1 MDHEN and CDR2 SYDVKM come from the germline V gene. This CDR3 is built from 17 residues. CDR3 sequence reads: CASSPDTEGTGNQPQHF. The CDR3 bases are TGTGCCAGCAGTCCGGATACGGAGGGGACGGGTAATCAGCCCCAGCATTTT.

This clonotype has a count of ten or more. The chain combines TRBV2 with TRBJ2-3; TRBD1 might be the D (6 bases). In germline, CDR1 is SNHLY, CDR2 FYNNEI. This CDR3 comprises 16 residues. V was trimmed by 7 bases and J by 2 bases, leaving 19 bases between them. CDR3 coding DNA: TGTGCCAGCAAGAGCACGCAAGGGACAACCACAGATACGCAGTATTTT. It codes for CASKSTQGTTTDTQYF. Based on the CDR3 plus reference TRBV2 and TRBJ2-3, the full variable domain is EPEVTQTPSHQVTQMGQEVILRCVPISNHLYFYWYRQILGQKVEFLVSFYNNEISEKSEIFDDQFSVERPDGSNFTLKIRSTKLEDSAMYFCASKSTQGTTTDTQYFGPGTRLTVL.